One sample yielded the 3 T cell receptor beta chains listed below, sequenced in a study of blood T cell repertoires in COVID-19. Using immunoSEQ multiplex PCR, the repertoire was profiled, and TCRdb retains in-frame clones only, with some absent. The sample contains approximately 400,000 clones, more than 70% of which appear only once. Input material: peripheral blood. These receptors came from a woman aged 50 to 60 with COVID-19, enrolled during active disease.

The gene calls are TRBV3-1 (or the pseudogene TRBV3-2) and TRBJ1-5; possible D gene TRBD1, 6 bases. Trimming shortened V by 3 bases and J by 6 bases, and 15 bases separated the two germline ends. CDR3 length: 15 residues. CDR1 is LGHDT, CDR2 YNNKEL, per germline (reference sequence). This CDR3 is CASSQRGAQTQPQHF. The CDR3 region has the DNA TGTGCCAGCAGCCAGCGGGGGGCGCAAACTCAGCCCCAGCATTTT.

The J gene is TRBJ2-2, the V gene TRBV5-6; perhaps TRBD1 as D (6 bases). Germline assignment: CDR1 SGHDT and CDR2 YYEEEE. This CDR3 is built from 15 residues. The ends were cut back, 2 bases at V and 6 bases at J, with 14 bases in the middle. The CDR3 region has the DNA TGTGCCAGCAGCTTTGTTGGGGGCGCAGCCGGGGAGCTGTTTTTT. Translation gives CASSFVGGAAGELFF.

The rearrangement uses TRBV9 and TRBJ2-5; tentative D call: TRBD1 (6 bases). V shed 4 bases and J shed 3 bases, with 13 bases lying between them. This CDR3 contains 14 residues. Germline CDR1 SGDLS, CDR2 YYNGEE. The CDR3 loop is CASSSYRDKETQYF. The CDR3 region has the DNA TGTGCCAGCAGCTCGTACCGGGACAAAGAGACCCAGTACTTC.